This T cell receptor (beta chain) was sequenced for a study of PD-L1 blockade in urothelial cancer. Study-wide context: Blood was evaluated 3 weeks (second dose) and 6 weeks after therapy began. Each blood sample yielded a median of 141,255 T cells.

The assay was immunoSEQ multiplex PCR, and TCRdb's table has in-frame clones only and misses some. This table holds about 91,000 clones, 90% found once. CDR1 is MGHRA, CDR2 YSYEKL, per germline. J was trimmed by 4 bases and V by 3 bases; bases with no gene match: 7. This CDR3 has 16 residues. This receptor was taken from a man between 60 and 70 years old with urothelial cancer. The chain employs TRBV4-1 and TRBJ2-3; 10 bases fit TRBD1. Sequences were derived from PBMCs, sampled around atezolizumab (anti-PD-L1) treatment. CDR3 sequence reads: CASSQAGTGVADTQYF. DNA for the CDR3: TGCGCCAGCAGCCAGGCCGGGACAGGGGTCGCAGATACGCAGTATTTT.